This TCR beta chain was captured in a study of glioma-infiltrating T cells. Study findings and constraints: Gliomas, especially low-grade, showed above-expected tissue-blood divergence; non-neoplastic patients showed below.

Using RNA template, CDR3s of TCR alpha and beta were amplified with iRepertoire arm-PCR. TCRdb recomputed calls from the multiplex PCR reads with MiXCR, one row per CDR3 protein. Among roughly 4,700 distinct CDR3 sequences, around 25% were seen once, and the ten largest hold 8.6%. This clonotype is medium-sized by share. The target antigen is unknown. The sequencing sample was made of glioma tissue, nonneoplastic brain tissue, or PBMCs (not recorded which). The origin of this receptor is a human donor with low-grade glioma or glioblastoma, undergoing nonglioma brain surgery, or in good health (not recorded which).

This chain's CDR3 is CASSESSSGASYEQYF. The CDR3 nucleotides read TGCGCCAGCAGTGAGAGTTCTAGCGGGGCGTCCTACGAGCAGTACTTC. The V call is TRBV10-2, the J call TRBJ2-7; 9 bases are shared with TRBD2. V dropped 2 bases and J dropped 1; count of bases not matched to a gene: 6. Looked up from germline, CDR1 is WSHSY and CDR2 is SAAADI. This CDR3 is 16 amino acids long.